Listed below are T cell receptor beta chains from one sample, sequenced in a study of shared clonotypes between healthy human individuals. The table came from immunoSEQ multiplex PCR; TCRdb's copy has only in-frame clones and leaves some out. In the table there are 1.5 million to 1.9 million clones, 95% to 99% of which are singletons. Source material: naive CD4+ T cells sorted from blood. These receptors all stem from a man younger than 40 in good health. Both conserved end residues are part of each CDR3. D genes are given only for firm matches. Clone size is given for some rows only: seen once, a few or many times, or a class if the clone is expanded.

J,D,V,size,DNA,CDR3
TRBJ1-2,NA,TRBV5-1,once,TGCGCCAGCAGCTTGTCCCCGAACGGCAACTATGGCTACACCTTC,CASSLSPNGNYGYTF
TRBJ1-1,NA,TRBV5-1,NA,TGCGCCAGCAGCGTGGACGGAAACACTGAAGCTTTCTTT,CASSVDGNTEAFF
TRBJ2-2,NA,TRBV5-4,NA,TGTGCCAGCAGCCAACTAGTGACCGGGGAGCTGTTTTTT,CASSQLVTGELFF
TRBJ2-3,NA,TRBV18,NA,TGTGCCAGCTCACCTGAAAACAGGGCACTCACAGATACGCAGTATTTT,CASSPENRALTDTQYF
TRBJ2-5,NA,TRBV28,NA,TGTGCCAGCAGTTTCTCGGCGGGAAGTACGCAAGAGACCCAGTACTTC,CASSFSAGSTQETQYF
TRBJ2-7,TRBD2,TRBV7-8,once,TGTGCCAGCAGCCCGCACGGACGACTAGCGGGAGAGTCCTACGAGCAGTACTTC,CASSPHGRLAGESYEQYF
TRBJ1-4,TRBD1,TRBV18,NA,TGTGCCAGCTCACCCTGGGAGACAGGGAGTAATGAAAAACTGTTTTTT,CASSPWETGSNEKLFF
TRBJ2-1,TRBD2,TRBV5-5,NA,TGTGCCAGCACCACTAGCGGGAGTAGCAATGAGCAGTTCTTC,CASTTSGSSNEQFF
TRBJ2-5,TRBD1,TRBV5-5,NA,TGTGCCAGCAGCTTGGTGACAGGGGATCGGGAGACCCAGTACTTC,CASSLVTGDRETQYF
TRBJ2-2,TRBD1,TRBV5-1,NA,TGCGCCAGCAGCCTCCGGGACAGGGGGCGGGGCACCGGGGAGCTGTTTTTT,CASSLRDRGRGTGELFF
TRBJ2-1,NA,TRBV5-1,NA,TGCGCCAGCAGCTTGCTGGCGTCCAATGAGCAGTTCTTC,CASSLLASNEQFF
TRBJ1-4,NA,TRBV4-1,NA,TGCGCCAGCAGCCAATTCGGTGGCACAGATACCAAAAAACTGTTTTTT,CASSQFGGTDTKKLFF
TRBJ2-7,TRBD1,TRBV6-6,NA,TGTGCCAGCGCGACCGGGACAGGGACATACGAGCAGTACTTC,CASATGTGTYEQYF
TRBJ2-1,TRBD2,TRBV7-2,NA,TGTGCCAGCAGCTCAATAGCGGGACTCAATGAGCAGTTCTTC,CASSSIAGLNEQFF
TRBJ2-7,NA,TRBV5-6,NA,TGTGCCAGCAGCTTCTCGACCGAGCAGTACTTC,CASSFSTEQYF
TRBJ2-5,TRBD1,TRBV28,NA,TGTGCCAGCAGTTCGATCGGAACCGGGACAGGGGGGACAATGGAGACCCAGTACTTC,CASSSIGTGTGGTMETQYF
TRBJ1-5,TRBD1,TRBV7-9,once,TGTGCCAGCAGCCGCGGGACAGTCGAAGGTCAGCCCCAGCATTTT,CASSRGTVEGQPQHF
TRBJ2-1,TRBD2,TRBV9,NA,TGTGCCAGCAGCGCCCCAGCGGGAGGATGGAATGAGCAGTTCTTC,CASSAPAGGWNEQFF
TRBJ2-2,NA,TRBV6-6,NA,TGTGCCAGCAGTAAGGGACTTGTGCTCACCGGGGAGCTGTTTTTT,CASSKGLVLTGELFF
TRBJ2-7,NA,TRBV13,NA,TGTGCCAGCAGTGTCGACCAGTATGCCTACGAGCAGTACTTC,CASSVDQYAYEQYF
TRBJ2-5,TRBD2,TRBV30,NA,TGTGCCTGGAGGACCCTAGCGGGCGAGACCCAGTACTTC,CAWRTLAGETQYF
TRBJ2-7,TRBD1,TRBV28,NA,TGTGCCAGCAAATCCGGACAGGGTGTAATCTCCTACGAGCAGTACTTC,CASKSGQGVISYEQYF
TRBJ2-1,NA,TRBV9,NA,TGTGCCAGCAGCCTAACAACGCAGGGGGCTAGCGGAACCGAGCAGTTCTTC,CASSLTTQGASGTEQFF
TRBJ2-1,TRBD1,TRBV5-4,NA,TGTGCCAGCAGCCCCGGACAGGGCTACAATGAGCAGTTCTTC,CASSPGQGYNEQFF
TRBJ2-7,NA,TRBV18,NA,TGTGCCAGCTCACCAGGGGCTGATCTGGGGGAGCAGTACTTC,CASSPGADLGEQYF
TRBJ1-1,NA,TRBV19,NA,TGTGCCAGTAGTATCGGGCTAGTAATGACTGAAGCTTTCTTT,CASSIGLVMTEAFF
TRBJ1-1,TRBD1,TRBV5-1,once,TGCGCCAGCAGCTTGGATACAGGGGACACTGAAGCTTTCTTT,CASSLDTGDTEAFF
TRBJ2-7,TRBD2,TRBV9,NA,TGTGCCAGCAGCCCGCTGGGATTAGCGGGAGCCTACGAGCAGTACTTC,CASSPLGLAGAYEQYF
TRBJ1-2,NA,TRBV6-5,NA,TGTGCCAGCACAGAGACGGGGAATGGCTACACCTTC,CASTETGNGYTF
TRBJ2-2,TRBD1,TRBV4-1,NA,TGCGCCAGCAGCTTTACGACAGGGGCTGGCACCGGGGAGCTGTTTTTT,CASSFTTGAGTGELFF
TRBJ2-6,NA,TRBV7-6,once,TGTGCCAGCAGCCGAGTAGTTGCCTCTGGGGCCAACGTCCTGACTTTC,CASSRVVASGANVLTF
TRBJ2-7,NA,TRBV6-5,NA,TGTGCCAGCAGTTACTCCAGGGCCCTTTTGGAGTACGAGCAGTACTTC,CASSYSRALLEYEQYF
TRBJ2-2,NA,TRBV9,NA,TGTGCCAGCAGCCCCCGCGGACGGACCACCGGGGAGCTGTTTTTT,CASSPRGRTTGELFF
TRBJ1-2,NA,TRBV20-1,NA,TGCAGTGCGAGAGAGAACGGCTACACCTTC,CSARENGYTF
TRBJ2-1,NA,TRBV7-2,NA,TGTGCCAGCAGCCAAAGCGATGAGCAGTTCTTC,CASSQSDEQFF
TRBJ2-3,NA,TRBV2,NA,TGTGCCAGCACCCGAGGGGGGAGGGGCACAGATACGCAGTATTTT,CASTRGGRGTDTQYF
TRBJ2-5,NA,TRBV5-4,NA,TGTGCCAGCAGCTTGGGGGCCGCCCTGGGGAAAGAGACCCAGTACTTC,CASSLGAALGKETQYF
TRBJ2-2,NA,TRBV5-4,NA,TGTGCCAGCAGCTTGGATGAACTCGGGGAGCTGTTTTTT,CASSLDELGELFF
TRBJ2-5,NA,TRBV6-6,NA,TGTGCCAGCAGTTACTGGCGGGCCTTAGAAGAGACCCAGTACTTC,CASSYWRALEETQYF
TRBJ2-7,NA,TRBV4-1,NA,TGCGCCAGCAGCCTGGGGGGGGCCGACATCCGGCAGTACTTC,CASSLGGADIRQYF